This entry features one T cell receptor (beta chain) sequence. The data were taken from a study of blood T cell repertoires in COVID-19. Study context: The study drew acute and convalescent COVID-19 samples from the United States, Italy and Spain.

The data were produced by immunoSEQ multiplex PCR, yet TCRdb's version contains in-frame clones alone and is incomplete. The sample holds around 300,000 clones, 87% seen once. The CDR3 has 19 amino acids. The chain joins TRBV21-1 to TRBJ2-2; the table's TRBD1 call for D was not verified on the DNA. TRBV21-1 is tagged as a pseudogene. This TCR was sampled from a woman in her thirties or forties who had recovered from COVID-19. The sample consisted of PBMCs or T cells enriched from blood (not recorded which). This CDR3 is CASREVDTGTRVHTGELFF. DNA of the CDR3: TGTGCCAGCAGAGAAGTCGATACCGGGACAAGAGTTCACACCGGGGAGCTGTTTTTT.